The present T cell receptor beta chain was sequenced within a study of blood T cell repertoires in COVID-19. On the study more broadly: Donors in the United States, Italy and Spain gave samples during acute or convalescent COVID-19.

Germline assignment: CDR1 MNHEY and CDR2 SVGAGI. Trimming removed 4 bases from V and 5 bases from J; junction bases left unmatched: 8. This CDR3 comprises 15 residues. Authors' processing steps: From reference gene primer amplification, estimates of nucleated cell counts were derived. Some clones are missing from TCRdb's copy, which holds only in-frame ones; the method was immunoSEQ multiplex PCR. The DNA gave D and trimming, while V, J and clone size come from that table. The profile shows some 220,000 clones, 85% of them singletons. Sequenced sample: peripheral blood. The J gene is TRBJ2-1, the V gene TRBV6-5, with TRBD1 identical over 7 bases. This TCR came from a man aged 50-59 years who had recovered from COVID-19. The CDR3: CASSSPGQLHNEQFF. The CDR3 region has the DNA TGTGCCAGCAGTTCCCCGGGACAGCTACACAATGAGCAGTTCTTC.